These 7 T cell receptor beta chains were sequenced from one sample in a study of T cell changes during pregnancy in multiple sclerosis. Libraries were prepared by immunoSEQ multiplex PCR; TCRdb keeps only in-frame clonotypes and omits some of them. The table records about 34,000 clones, about nine tenths of them present only once. The sample was CD8+ T cells from peripheral blood mononuclear cells, taken before pregnancy. These receptors came from a female donor with multiple sclerosis, enrolled in a pregnancy study.

The V and J genes are TRBV7-8 and TRBJ2-5, with 16 bases matching TRBD2. V shed 5 bases, J shed 0 bases, and the junction held 3 bases outside the gene matches. This CDR3 contains 17 residues. Per the germline V gene, CDR1 is SGHVS and CDR2 is FQNEAQ. The CDR3 nucleotides read TGTGCCAGCAGCCCCGGGACTAGCGGGGGGGACCAAGAGACCCAGTACTTC. It translates to CASSPGTSGGDQETQYF.

The chain carries TRBV7-6 and TRBJ1-1; 7 nucleotides agree with TRBD1. The CDR3 consists of 15 residues. The germline CDR1 and CDR2 sequences are SGHVS and FNYEAQ. Trimming removed 1 base from V and 7 bases from J; junction bases left unmatched: 9. The CDR3 reads CASSLGGTAIFEAFF. The CDR3 DNA follows: TGTGCCAGCAGCTTAGGAGGGACAGCGATATTTGAAGCTTTCTTT.

The chain joins TRBV7-8 to TRBJ2-1; 7 bases match TRBD2. CDR3 length: 14 amino acids. The germline V gene encodes CDR1 SGHVS and CDR2 FQNEAQ. The J segment lost 0 bases and the V segment lost 7 bases, leaving 3 bases of the junction unmatched. The CDR3 nucleotides are TGTGCCAGCATGACTAGCCCCTCCTACAATGAGCAGTTCTTC. It yields the protein CASMTSPSYNEQFF.

This sequence joins TRBV5-1 and TRBJ1-2; 9 bases fit TRBD1. The CDR3 is 14 residues long. Germline lookup yields CDR1 SGHRS and CDR2 YFSETQ. With 4 bases clipped from V and 8 bases from J, the junction kept 9 bases outside the gene matches. The DNA for the CDR3 is TGCGCCAGCAGCGCAGACAGGGGGACGTTAGGCTACACCTTC. Translating gives CASSADRGTLGYTF.

The J gene is TRBJ2-1, the V gene TRBV10-2; 10 bases fit TRBD2. CDR3 length equals 15 residues. The J segment lost 10 bases and the V segment lost 7 bases, leaving 13 bases of the junction unmatched. The germline V gene encodes CDR1 WSHSY and CDR2 SAAADI. The CDR3, as DNA: TGCGCCAGCACCTCGGGACTAGCGCGATTCGGAGAGCAGTTCTTC. Protein sequence: CASTSGLARFGEQFF.

The chain links TRBV10-1 to TRBJ2-7; 8 positions match TRBD2. Looked up from germline, CDR1 is WNHNN and CDR2 is SYGVQD (reference sequence). The CDR3 spans 15 residues. With 3 bases clipped from V and 3 bases from J, the junction kept 7 bases outside the gene matches. The CDR3 here is CASSDTSGSIYEQYF. The CDR3 coding sequence is TGCGCCAGCAGTGATACCAGCGGGAGCATCTACGAGCAGTACTTC.

This chain joins TRBV4-1 and TRBJ1-1; D unclear. In germline, CDR1 is MGHRA, CDR2 YSYEKL. This CDR3 contains 14 residues. With 0 bases removed from V and 1 base from J, the gap between germline ends came to 6 bases. The CDR3 bases are TGCGCCAGCAGCCAAGATGGAGGGAACACTGAAGCTTTCTTT. This codes for CASSQDGGNTEAFF.